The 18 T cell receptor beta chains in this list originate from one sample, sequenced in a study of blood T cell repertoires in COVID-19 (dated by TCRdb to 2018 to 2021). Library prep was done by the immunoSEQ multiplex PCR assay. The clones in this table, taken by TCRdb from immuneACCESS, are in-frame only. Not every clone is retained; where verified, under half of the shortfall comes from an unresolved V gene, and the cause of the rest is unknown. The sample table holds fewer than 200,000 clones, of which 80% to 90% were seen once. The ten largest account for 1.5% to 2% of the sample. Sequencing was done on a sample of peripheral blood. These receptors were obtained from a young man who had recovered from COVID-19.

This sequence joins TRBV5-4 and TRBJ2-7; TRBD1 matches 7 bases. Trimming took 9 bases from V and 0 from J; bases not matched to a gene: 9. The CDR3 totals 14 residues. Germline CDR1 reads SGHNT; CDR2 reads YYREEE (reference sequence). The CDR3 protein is CAKWWDSSSYEQYF. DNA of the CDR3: TGTGCCAAATGGTGGGACAGCAGCTCCTACGAGCAGTACTTC.

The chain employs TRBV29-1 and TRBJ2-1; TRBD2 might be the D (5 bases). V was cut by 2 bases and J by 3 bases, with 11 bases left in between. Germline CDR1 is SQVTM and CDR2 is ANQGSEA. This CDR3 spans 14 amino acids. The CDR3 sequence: CSVERQGLYNEQFF. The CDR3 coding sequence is TGCAGCGTTGAACGACAAGGACTCTACAATGAGCAGTTCTTC.

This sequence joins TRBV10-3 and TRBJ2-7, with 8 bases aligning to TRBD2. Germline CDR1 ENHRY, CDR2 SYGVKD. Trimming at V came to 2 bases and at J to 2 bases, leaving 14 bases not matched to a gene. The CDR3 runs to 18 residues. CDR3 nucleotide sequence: TGTGCCATCAGTGAGCCCAGGGCGGCGCTAGCGGGCCCCTACGAGCAGTACTTC. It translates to CAISEPRAALAGPYEQYF.

This CDR3 reads CASSQDSSKLAGVPYQETQYF. The DNA for the CDR3 is TGCGCCAGCAGCCAAGATTCGTCCAAACTAGCGGGAGTGCCGTACCAAGAGACCCAGTACTTC. This chain uses TRBV4-1 with TRBJ2-5; TRBD2 agrees at 11 bases. CDR3 size: 21 residues. Germline V gives CDR1 MGHRA, CDR2 YSYEKL. The V and J ends lost 0 bases and 0 bases, in that order; junction bases with no gene match: 15.

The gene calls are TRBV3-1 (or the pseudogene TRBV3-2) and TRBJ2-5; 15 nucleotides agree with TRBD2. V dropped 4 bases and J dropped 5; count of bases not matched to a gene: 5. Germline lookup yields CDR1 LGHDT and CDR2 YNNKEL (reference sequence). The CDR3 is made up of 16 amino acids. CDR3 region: CASSPGTSGGRETQYF. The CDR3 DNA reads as TGTGCCAGCAGCCCTGGGACTAGCGGGGGGAGGGAGACCCAGTACTTC.

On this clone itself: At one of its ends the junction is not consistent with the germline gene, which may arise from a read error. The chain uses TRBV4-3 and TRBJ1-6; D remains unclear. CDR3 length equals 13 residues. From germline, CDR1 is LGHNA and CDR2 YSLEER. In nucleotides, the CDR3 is TGCGCCAGCAGCCAGGCGGCGCATTCGCCCCTCCACTTT. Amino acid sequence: CASSQAAHSPLHF.

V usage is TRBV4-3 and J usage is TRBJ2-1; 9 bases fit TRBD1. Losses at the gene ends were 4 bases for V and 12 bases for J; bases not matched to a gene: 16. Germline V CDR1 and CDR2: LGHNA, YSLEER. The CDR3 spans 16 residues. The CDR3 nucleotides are TGCGCCAGCAGCCCCCTCGGGGTGGGAGCGGGACAGGGGCAGTTCTTC. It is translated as CASSPLGVGAGQGQFF.

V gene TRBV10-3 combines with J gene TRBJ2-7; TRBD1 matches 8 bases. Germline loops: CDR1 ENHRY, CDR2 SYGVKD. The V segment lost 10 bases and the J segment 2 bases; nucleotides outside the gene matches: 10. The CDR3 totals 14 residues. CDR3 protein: CATLYGTGAYEQYF. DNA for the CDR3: TGTGCCACCCTTTATGGGACAGGCGCCTACGAGCAGTACTTC.

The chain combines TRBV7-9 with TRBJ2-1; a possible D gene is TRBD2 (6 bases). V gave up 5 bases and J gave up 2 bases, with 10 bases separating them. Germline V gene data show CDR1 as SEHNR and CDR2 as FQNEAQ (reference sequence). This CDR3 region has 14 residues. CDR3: CASSRDFAYNEQFF. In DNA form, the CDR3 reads TGTGCCAGCAGCCGGGACTTCGCCTACAATGAGCAGTTCTTC.

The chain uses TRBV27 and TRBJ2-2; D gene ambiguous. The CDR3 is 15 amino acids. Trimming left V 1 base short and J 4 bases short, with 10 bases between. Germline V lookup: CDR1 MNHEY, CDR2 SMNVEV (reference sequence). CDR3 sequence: CASSLFLSSTGELFF. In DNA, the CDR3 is TGTGCCAGCAGTTTATTTCTTTCGAGCACCGGGGAGCTGTTTTTT.

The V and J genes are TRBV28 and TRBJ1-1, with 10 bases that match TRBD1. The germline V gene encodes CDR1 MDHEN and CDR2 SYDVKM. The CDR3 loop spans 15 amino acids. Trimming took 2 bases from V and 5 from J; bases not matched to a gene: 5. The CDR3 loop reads CASSLKRTGGTEAFF. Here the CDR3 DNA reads TGTGCCAGCAGTTTAAAACGGACAGGGGGAACTGAAGCTTTCTTT.

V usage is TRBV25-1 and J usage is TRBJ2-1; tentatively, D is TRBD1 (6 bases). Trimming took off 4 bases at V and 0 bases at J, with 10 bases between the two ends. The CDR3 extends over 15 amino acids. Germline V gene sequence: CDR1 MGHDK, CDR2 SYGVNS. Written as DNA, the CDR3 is TGTGCCAGCAGTGCTCTGGACAGCTCCTACAATGAGCAGTTCTTC. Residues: CASSALDSSYNEQFF.

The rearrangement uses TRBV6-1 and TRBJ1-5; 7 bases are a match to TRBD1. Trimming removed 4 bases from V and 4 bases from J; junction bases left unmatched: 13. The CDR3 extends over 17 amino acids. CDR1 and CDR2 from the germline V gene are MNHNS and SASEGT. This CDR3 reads CASSGRRGQSFNQPQHF. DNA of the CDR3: TGTGCCAGCAGTGGGAGGAGGGGACAGTCCTTTAATCAGCCCCAGCATTTT.

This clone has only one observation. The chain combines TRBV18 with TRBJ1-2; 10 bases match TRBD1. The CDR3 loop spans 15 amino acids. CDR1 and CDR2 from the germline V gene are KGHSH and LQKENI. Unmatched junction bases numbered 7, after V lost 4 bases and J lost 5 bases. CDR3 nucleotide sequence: TGTGCCAGCTCACGAACCGGGACAGGGGAATATGGCTACACCTTC. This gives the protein CASSRTGTGEYGYTF.

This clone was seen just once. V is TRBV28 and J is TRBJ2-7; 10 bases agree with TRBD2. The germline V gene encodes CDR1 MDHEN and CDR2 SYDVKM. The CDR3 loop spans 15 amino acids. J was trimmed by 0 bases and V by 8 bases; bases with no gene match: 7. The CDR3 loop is CASGVGTSASYEQYF. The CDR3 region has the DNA TGTGCCAGCGGAGTAGGGACTAGCGCCTCCTACGAGCAGTACTTC.

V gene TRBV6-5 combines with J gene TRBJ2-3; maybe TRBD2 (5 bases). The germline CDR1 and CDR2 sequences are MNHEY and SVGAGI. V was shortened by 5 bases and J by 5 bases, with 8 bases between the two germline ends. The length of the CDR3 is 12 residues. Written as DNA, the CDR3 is TGTGCCAGCAGTCCGGGAAGAGATACGCAGTATTTT. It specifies CASSPGRDTQYF.

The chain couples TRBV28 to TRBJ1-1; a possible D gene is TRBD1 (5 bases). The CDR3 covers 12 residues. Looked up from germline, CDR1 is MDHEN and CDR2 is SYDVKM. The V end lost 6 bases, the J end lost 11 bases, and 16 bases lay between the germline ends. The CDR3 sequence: CASSLETEPAFF. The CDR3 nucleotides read TGTGCCAGCAGCCTAGAGACAGAGCCCGCTTTCTTT.

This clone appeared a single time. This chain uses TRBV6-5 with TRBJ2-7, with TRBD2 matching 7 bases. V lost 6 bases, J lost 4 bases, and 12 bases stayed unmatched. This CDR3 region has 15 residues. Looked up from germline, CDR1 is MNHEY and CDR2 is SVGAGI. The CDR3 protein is CASRGGRGGFYEQYF. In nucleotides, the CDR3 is TGTGCCAGCAGGGGAGGGAGAGGAGGATTTTACGAGCAGTACTTC.